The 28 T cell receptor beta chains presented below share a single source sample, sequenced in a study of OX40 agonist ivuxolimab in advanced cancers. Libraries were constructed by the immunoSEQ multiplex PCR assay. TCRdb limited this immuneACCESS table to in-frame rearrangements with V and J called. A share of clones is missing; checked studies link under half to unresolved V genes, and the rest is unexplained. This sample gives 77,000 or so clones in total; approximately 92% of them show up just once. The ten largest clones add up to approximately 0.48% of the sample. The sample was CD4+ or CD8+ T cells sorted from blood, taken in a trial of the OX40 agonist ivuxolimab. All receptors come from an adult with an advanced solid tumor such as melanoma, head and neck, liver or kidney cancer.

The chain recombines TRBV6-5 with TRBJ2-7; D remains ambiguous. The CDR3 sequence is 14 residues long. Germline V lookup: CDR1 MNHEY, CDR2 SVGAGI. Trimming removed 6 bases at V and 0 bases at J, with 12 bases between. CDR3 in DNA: TGTGCCAGCAGGAGTCAGGAAATCTCCTACGAGCAGTACTTC. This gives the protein CASRSQEISYEQYF.

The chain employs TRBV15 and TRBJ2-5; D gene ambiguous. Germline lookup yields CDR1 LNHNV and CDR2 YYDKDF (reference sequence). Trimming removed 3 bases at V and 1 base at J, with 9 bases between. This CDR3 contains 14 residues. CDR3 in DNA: TGTGCCACCAGCAGTGTTAGTGTCCAAGAGACCCAGTACTTC. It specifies CATSSVSVQETQYF.

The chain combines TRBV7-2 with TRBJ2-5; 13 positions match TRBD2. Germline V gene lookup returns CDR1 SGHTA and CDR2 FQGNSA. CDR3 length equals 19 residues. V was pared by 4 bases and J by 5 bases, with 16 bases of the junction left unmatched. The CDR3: CASSWPSLAGGPSVETQYF. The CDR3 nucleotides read TGTGCCAGCAGCTGGCCCTCACTAGCGGGAGGGCCCTCGGTGGAGACCCAGTACTTC.

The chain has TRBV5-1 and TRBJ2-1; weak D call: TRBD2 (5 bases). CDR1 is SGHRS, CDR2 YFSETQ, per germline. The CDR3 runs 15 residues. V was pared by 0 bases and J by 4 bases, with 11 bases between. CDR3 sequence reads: CASSLGGSPYNEQFF. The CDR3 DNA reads TGCGCCAGCAGCTTGGGAGGGAGCCCATACAATGAGCAGTTCTTC.

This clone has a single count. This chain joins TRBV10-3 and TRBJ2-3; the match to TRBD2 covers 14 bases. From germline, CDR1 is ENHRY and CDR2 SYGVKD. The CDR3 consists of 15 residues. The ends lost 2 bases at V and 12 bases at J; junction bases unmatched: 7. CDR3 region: CAISEGLGTSGSQYF. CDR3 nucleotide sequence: TGTGCCATCAGTGAGGGCCTCGGGACTAGCGGGAGTCAGTATTTT.

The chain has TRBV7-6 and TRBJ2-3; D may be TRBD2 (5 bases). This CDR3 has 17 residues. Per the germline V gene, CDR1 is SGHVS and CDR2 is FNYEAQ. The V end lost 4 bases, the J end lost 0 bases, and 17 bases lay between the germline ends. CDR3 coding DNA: TGTGCCAGCAGCTCCGGACTCGCGGCCCCTAGCACAGATACGCAGTATTTT. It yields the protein CASSSGLAAPSTDTQYF.

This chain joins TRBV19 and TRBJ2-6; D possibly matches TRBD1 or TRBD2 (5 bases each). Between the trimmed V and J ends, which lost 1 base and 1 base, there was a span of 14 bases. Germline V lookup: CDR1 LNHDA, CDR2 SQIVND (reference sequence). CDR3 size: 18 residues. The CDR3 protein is CASSIAHGTWSGANVLTF. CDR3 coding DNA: TGTGCCAGTAGTATAGCTCACGGGACCTGGTCTGGGGCCAACGTCCTGACTTTC.

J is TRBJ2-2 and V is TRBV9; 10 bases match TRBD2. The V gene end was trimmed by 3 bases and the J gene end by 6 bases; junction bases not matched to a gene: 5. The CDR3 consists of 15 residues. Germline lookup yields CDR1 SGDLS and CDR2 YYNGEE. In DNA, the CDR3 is TGTGCCAGCAGCGCCCTAGCGGGAGTTGCCGGGGAGCTGTTTTTT. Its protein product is CASSALAGVAGELFF.

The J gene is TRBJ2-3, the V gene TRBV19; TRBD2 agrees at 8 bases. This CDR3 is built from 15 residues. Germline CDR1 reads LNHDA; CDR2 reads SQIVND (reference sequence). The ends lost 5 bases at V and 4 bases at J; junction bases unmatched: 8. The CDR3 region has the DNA TGTGCCAGTAGTGTGAGCGGGAGTCGCCCAGATACGCAGTATTTT. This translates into CASSVSGSRPDTQYF.

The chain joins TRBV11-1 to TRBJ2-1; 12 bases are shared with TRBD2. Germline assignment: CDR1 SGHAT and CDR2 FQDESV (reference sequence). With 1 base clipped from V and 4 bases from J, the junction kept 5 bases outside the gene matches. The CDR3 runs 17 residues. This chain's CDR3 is CASSLDPLAGGYNEQFF. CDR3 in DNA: TGTGCCAGCAGCTTAGACCCACTAGCGGGAGGTTACAATGAGCAGTTCTTC.

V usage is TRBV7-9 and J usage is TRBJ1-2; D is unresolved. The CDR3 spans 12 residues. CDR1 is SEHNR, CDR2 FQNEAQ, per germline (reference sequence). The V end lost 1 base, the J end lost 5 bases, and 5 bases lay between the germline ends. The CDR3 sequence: CASSLGGYGYTF. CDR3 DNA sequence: TGTGCCAGCAGCTTAGGGGGATATGGCTACACCTTC. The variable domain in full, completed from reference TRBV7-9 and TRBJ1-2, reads DTGVSQNPRHKITKRGQNVTFRCDPISEHNRLYWYRQTLGQGPEFLTYFQNEAQLEKSRLLSDRFSAERPKGSFSTLEIQRTEQGDSAMYLCASSLGGYGYTFGSGTRLTVV.

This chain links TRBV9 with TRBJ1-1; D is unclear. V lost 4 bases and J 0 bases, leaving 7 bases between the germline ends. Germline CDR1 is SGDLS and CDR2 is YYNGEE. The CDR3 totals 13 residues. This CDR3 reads CASSRVLNTEAFF. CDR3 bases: TGTGCCAGCAGCCGGGTTTTGAACACTGAAGCTTTCTTT.

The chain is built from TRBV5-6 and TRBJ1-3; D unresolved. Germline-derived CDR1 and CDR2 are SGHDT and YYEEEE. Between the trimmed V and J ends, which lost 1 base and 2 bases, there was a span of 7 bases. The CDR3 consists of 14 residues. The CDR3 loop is CASSLPGAGNTIYF. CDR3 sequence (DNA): TGTGCCAGCAGCTTGCCCGGGGCTGGAAACACCATATATTTT.

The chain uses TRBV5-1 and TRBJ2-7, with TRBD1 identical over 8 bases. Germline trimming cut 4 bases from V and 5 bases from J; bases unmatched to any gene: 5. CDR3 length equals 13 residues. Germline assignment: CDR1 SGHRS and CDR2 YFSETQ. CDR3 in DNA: TGCGCCAGCAGCCAACAGGGGGGAGACGAGCAGTACTTC. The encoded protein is CASSQQGGDEQYF.

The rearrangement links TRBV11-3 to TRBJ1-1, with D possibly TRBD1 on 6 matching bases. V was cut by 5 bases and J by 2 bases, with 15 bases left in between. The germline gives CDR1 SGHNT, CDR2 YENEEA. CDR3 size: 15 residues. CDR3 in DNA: TGTGCCAGCAGCCTCGAAGGGGGGGCAAACACTGAAGCTTTCTTT. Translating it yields CASSLEGGANTEAFF.

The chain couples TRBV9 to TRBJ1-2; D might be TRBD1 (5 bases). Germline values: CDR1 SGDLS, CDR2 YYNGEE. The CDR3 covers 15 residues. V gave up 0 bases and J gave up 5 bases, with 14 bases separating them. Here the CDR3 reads CASSVDIGQGYGYTF. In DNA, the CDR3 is TGTGCCAGCAGCGTAGATATCGGGCAGGGATATGGCTACACCTTC.

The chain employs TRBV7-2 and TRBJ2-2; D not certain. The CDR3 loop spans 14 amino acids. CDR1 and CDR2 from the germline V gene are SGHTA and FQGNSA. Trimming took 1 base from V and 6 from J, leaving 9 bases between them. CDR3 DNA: TGTGCCAGCAGCTTAGTTGCGGCGTCCGGGGAGCTGTTTTTT. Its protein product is CASSLVAASGELFF.

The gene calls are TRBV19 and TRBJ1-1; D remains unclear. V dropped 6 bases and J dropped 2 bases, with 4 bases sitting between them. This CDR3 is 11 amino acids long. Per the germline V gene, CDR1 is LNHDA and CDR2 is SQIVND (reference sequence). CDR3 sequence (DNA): TGTGCCAGTAGAACAAACACTGAAGCTTTCTTT. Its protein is CASRTNTEAFF.

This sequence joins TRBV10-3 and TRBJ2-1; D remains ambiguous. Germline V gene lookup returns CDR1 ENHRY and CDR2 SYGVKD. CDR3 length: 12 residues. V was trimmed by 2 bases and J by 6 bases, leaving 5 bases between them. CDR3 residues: CAISEIFNEQFF. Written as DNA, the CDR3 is TGTGCCATCAGTGAGATTTTCAATGAGCAGTTCTTC.

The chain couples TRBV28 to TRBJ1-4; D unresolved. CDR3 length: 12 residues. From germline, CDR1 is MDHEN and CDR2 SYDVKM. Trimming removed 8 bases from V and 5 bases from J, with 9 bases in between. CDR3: CASLARNEKLFF. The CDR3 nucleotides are TGTGCCAGCCTGGCACGAAATGAAAAACTGTTTTTT.

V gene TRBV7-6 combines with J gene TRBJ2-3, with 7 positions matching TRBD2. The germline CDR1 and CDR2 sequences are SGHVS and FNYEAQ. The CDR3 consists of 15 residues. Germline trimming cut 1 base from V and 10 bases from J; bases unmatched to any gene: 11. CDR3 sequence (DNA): TGTGCCAGCAGCTTAGGTACGGCGGGAGCTGGTGCGCAGTATTTT. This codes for CASSLGTAGAGAQYF.

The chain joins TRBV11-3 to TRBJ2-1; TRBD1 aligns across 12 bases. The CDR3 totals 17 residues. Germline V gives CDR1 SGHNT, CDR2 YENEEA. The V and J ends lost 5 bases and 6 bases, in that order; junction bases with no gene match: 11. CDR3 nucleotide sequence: TGTGCCAGCAGCCTCCGGGACAGGGGGCACTTAGGCAATGAGCAGTTCTTC. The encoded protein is CASSLRDRGHLGNEQFF.

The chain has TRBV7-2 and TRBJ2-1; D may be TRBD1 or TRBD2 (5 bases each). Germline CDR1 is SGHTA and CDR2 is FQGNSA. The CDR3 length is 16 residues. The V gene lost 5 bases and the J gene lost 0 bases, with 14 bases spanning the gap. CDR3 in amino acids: CASSVGRGSSYNEQFF. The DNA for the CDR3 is TGTGCCAGCAGCGTGGGACGCGGCTCCTCCTACAATGAGCAGTTCTTC.

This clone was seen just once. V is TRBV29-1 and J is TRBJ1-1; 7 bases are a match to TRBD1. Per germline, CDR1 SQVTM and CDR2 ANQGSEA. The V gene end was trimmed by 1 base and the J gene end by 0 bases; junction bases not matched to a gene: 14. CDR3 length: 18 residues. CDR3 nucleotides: TGCAGCGTTGAAGGGAGGGCCAGGGACAGATTCATGAACACTGAAGCTTTCTTT. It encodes CSVEGRARDRFMNTEAFF.

The CDR3 nucleotides read TGCGCCAGCAGCCAACAGAATCAAGAGACCCAGTACTTC. Translation gives CASSQQNQETQYF. The chain combines TRBV4-1 with TRBJ2-5; no clear D gene. There are 13 residues in the CDR3. CDR1 and CDR2 (germline): MGHRA, YSYEKL. V shed 2 bases and J shed 2 bases, with 6 bases lying between them.

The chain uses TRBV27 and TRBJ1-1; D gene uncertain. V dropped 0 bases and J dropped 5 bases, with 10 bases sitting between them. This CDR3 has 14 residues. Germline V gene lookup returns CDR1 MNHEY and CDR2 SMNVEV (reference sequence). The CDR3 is CASSLSGLRTEAFF. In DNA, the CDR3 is TGTGCCAGCAGTTTATCGGGCCTCCGTACTGAAGCTTTCTTT.

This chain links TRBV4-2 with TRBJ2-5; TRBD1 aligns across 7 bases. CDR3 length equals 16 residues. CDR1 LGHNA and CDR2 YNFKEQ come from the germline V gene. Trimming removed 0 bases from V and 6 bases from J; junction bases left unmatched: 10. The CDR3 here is CASSQDGTVGLQTQYF. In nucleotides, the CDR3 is TGTGCCAGCAGCCAAGATGGGACAGTCGGGCTGCAGACCCAGTACTTC.

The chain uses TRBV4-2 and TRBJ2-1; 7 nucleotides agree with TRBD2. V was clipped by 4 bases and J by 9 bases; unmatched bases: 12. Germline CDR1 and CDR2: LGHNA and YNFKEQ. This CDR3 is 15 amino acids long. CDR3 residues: CASSLSGLGVGEQFF. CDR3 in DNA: TGTGCCAGCAGCCTGAGCGGACTAGGGGTCGGTGAGCAGTTCTTC.